A selection of T cell receptor beta chains follows, all from one sample in a study of blood T cell repertoires in COVID-19. Measured with immunoSEQ multiplex PCR; TCRdb has only the in-frame clones, and not every one. Here the sample spans 350,000 to 400,000 clones, around 92% being singletons. Specimen: PBMCs or T cells enriched from blood (not recorded which). These receptors came from a woman in her thirties who had recovered from COVID-19. Each CDR3 is given with its conserved first and last residue. A D gene is named only where the DNA matches it firmly. Part of the rows lack a size; the others show once, few, many or a class for expanded clones.

d_gene: .; abundance: .; j_gene: TRBJ1-6; len: 14; v_gene: TRBV5-1; CDR3aa: CASSEDTLNSPLHF; CDR3nt: TGCGCCAGCAGCGAGGACACATTAAATTCACCCCTCCACTTT
d_gene: .; abundance: .; j_gene: TRBJ1-1; len: 14; v_gene: TRBV7-6; CDR3aa: CASSLGGGRGYAFF; CDR3nt: TGTGCCAGCAGCTTAGGGGGGGGCCGTGGGTATGCTTTCTTT
d_gene: TRBD1; abundance: few; j_gene: TRBJ1-4; len: 15; v_gene: TRBV19; CDR3aa: CASSPGTAGYEKLFF; CDR3nt: TGTGCCAGTAGTCCGGGGACAGCCGGGTATGAAAAACTGTTTTTT
d_gene: TRBD1; abundance: .; j_gene: TRBJ1-1; len: 16; v_gene: TRBV5-6; CDR3aa: CASSLLDRVLQTEAFF; CDR3nt: TGTGCCAGCAGCTTGTTGGACAGGGTGTTACAAACTGAAGCTTTCTTT
d_gene: .; abundance: .; j_gene: TRBJ1-2; len: 13; v_gene: TRBV30; CDR3aa: CAWKSVQFYGYTF; CDR3nt: TGTGCCTGGAAGAGTGTACAGTTCTATGGCTACACCTTC
d_gene: .; abundance: .; j_gene: TRBJ1-2; len: 13; v_gene: TRBV6-2/TRBV6-3; CDR3aa: CASSYTSQVGYTF; CDR3nt: TGTGCCAGCAGTTACACAAGTCAGGTCGGCTACACCTTC
d_gene: .; abundance: .; j_gene: TRBJ1-2; len: 13; v_gene: TRBV5-5; CDR3aa: CSSSPATRGGYTF; CDR3nt: TGTTCCAGCAGCCCGGCAACCAGGGGTGGCTACACCTTC
d_gene: .; abundance: .; j_gene: TRBJ2-6; len: 20; v_gene: TRBV9; CDR3aa: CASSITTSGTTESGANVLTF; CDR3nt: TGTGCCAGCAGCATAACAACTTCCGGGACAACGGAATCTGGGGCCAACGTCCTGACTTTC
d_gene: TRBD1; abundance: .; j_gene: TRBJ1-2; len: 13; v_gene: TRBV6-5; CDR3aa: CASRKDRSYGYTF; CDR3nt: TGTGCCAGCCGCAAGGACAGGAGCTATGGCTACACCTTC
d_gene: .; abundance: .; j_gene: TRBJ1-5; len: 15; v_gene: TRBV2; CDR3aa: CASSGEGDRNQPQHF; CDR3nt: TGTGCCAGCAGTGGGGAGGGCGATCGCAATCAGCCCCAGCATTTT
d_gene: TRBD2; abundance: .; j_gene: TRBJ2-7; len: 14; v_gene: TRBV19; CDR3aa: CASSRLAGAYEQYF; CDR3nt: TGTGCCAGTAGTCGACTAGCGGGAGCGTACGAGCAGTACTTC
d_gene: TRBD1; abundance: once; j_gene: TRBJ2-7; len: 15; v_gene: TRBV10-3; CDR3aa: CAISEARDRVYEQYF; CDR3nt: TGTGCCATCAGTGAGGCCCGGGACAGGGTTTACGAGCAGTACTTC
d_gene: TRBD1; abundance: .; j_gene: TRBJ1-4; len: 13; v_gene: TRBV12-3/TRBV12-4; CDR3aa: CASSLTGHEKLFF; CDR3nt: TGTGCCAGCAGCCTGACAGGGCATGAAAAACTGTTTTTT
d_gene: .; abundance: .; j_gene: TRBJ1-1; len: 13; v_gene: TRBV3-1/TRBV3-2; CDR3aa: CASSQDQGAEAFF; CDR3nt: TGTGCCAGCAGCCAAGATCAGGGCGCTGAAGCTTTCTTT
d_gene: .; abundance: few; j_gene: TRBJ2-2; len: 13; v_gene: TRBV29-1; CDR3aa: CSAGVANTGELFF; CDR3nt: TGCAGCGCAGGGGTTGCGAACACCGGGGAGCTGTTTTTT
d_gene: .; abundance: .; j_gene: TRBJ1-2; len: 11; v_gene: TRBV30; CDR3aa: CALTGGGGYTF; CDR3nt: TGTGCCTTGACAGGCGGTGGTGGCTACACCTTC
d_gene: TRBD2; abundance: .; j_gene: TRBJ2-7; len: 13; v_gene: TRBV7-6; CDR3aa: CASSPGGGDEQYF; CDR3nt: TGTGCCAGCAGCCCAGGCGGGGGGGACGAGCAGTACTTC
d_gene: TRBD1; abundance: .; j_gene: TRBJ1-6; len: 15; v_gene: TRBV3-1/TRBV3-2; CDR3aa: CASSQVLSGGSPLHF; CDR3nt: TGTGCCAGCAGCCAAGTCTTATCAGGGGGCTCACCCCTCCACTTT
d_gene: TRBD1; abundance: .; j_gene: TRBJ1-5; len: 14; v_gene: TRBV29-1; CDR3aa: CSVGTGGGNQPQHF; CDR3nt: TGCAGCGTTGGGACAGGGGGCGGGAATCAGCCCCAGCATTTT
d_gene: TRBD1; abundance: once; j_gene: TRBJ2-5; len: 15; v_gene: TRBV5-1; CDR3aa: CASSFSGTGDETQYF; CDR3nt: TGCGCCAGCAGCTTTTCCGGGACAGGGGACGAGACCCAGTACTTC
d_gene: TRBD2; abundance: once; j_gene: TRBJ2-1; len: 15; v_gene: TRBV5-1; CDR3aa: CASSLVAGGPNEQFF; CDR3nt: TGCGCCAGCAGCTTGGTAGCGGGAGGGCCCAATGAGCAGTTCTTC
d_gene: TRBD1; abundance: .; j_gene: TRBJ1-5; len: 17; v_gene: TRBV28; CDR3aa: CASSSLPTGWENQPQHF; CDR3nt: TGTGCCAGCAGTTCCCTACCGACAGGGTGGGAAAATCAGCCCCAGCATTTT
d_gene: .; abundance: .; j_gene: TRBJ2-3; len: 15; v_gene: TRBV7-2; CDR3aa: CASSITGIGSDTQYF; CDR3nt: TGTGCCAGCAGCATAACAGGGATTGGGTCAGATACGCAGTATTTT
d_gene: .; abundance: .; j_gene: TRBJ2-5; len: 13; v_gene: TRBV7-7; CDR3aa: CASSLLNQETQYF; CDR3nt: TGTGCCAGCAGCTTACTTAATCAAGAGACCCAGTACTTC
d_gene: TRBD2; abundance: .; j_gene: TRBJ2-7; len: 14; v_gene: TRBV11-1; CDR3aa: CASSRQRPGGEQYF; CDR3nt: TGTGCCAGCAGCCGACAAAGACCGGGAGGGGAGCAGTACTTC
d_gene: TRBD1; abundance: .; j_gene: TRBJ1-2; len: 13; v_gene: TRBV30; CDR3aa: CAWSSGGGYGYTF; CDR3nt: TGTGCCTGGAGTTCAGGGGGCGGCTATGGCTACACCTTC
d_gene: .; abundance: .; j_gene: TRBJ2-1; len: 14; v_gene: TRBV18; CDR3aa: CASSTKAGSVEQFF; CDR3nt: TGTGCCAGCTCAACCAAGGCTGGGAGCGTTGAGCAGTTCTTC